Presented here are 25 T cell receptor beta chains from one specimen sequenced in a study of T cells in Graves' hyperthyroidism and ophthalmopathy. TCR beta CDR3 regions were amplified from RNA transcripts. A first-round RT-PCR of the TCR CDR3 used the HTBI primer set. TCRdb passed the multiplex PCR reads through MiXCR, listing each CDR3 protein once. The sample lists 500,000 or so distinct CDR3 sequences; roughly 15% were seen once. The specimen sequenced was blood. Receptors were obtained from a woman younger than 30 with Graves' ophthalmopathy.

The V and J genes are TRBV6-5 and TRBJ1-6; D not resolved. Germline lookup yields CDR1 MNHEY and CDR2 SVGAGI. V was clipped by 2 bases and J by 8 bases, with 16 bases between them. This CDR3 spans 16 amino acids. CDR3 loop: CASSYTTIPGDSPLHF. In DNA form, the CDR3 reads TGTGCCAGCAGTTACACGACGATACCCGGGGATTCACCCCTCCACTTT.

V usage is TRBV28 and J usage is TRBJ1-5, with D maybe TRBD1 (6 bases). The CDR3 sequence is 14 residues long. The germline V and J ends were trimmed by 6 bases and 5 bases, with 14 bases remaining between them. CDR1 is MDHEN and CDR2 is SYDVKM in the germline V gene. In nucleotides, the CDR3 is TGTGCCAGCAGCAGCCGGGACACATATCAGCCCCAGCATTTT. It yields the protein CASSSRDTYQPQHF.

The chain combines TRBV4-3 with TRBJ1-1; D possibly corresponds to TRBD1 (6 bases). Germline-derived CDR1 and CDR2 are LGHNA and YSLEER. CDR3 length: 15 residues. Deletions cut 0 bases from V and 5 bases from J, with 13 bases between. The CDR3 DNA follows: TGCGCCAGCAGCCAAGATTCCAGGGGTCGTACTGAAGCTTTCTTT. It yields the protein CASSQDSRGRTEAFF.

The sample holds a few counts of this clonotype. The V and J genes are TRBV6-1 and TRBJ2-7, with D maybe TRBD1 (5 bases). V shed 5 bases and J shed 0 bases, with 14 bases lying between them. CDR3 length: 15 residues. Per the germline V gene, CDR1 is MNHNS and CDR2 is SASEGT. The CDR3 DNA is TGTGCCAGCAGTAACCGACAGCAGAGCTCCTACGAGCAGTACTTC. Amino acids: CASSNRQQSSYEQYF.

The DNA of the CDR3 is TGTGCCATCAGAATAAGCCCCAGCACAGATACGCAGTATTTT. This codes for CAIRISPSTDTQYF. The chain joins TRBV10-3 to TRBJ2-3; D ambiguous. The CDR3 is 14 amino acids. Per the germline V gene, CDR1 is ENHRY and CDR2 is SYGVKD. V shed 6 bases and J shed 0 bases, with 10 bases lying between them.

At least ten counts were recorded for this clonotype. V usage is TRBV30 and J usage is TRBJ2-7; D may be TRBD1 or TRBD2 (6 bases each). Trimming cost V 6 bases and J 0 bases, with 12 bases left between them. This CDR3 spans 13 amino acids. The germline gives CDR1 GTSNPN, CDR2 SVGIG (reference sequence). The CDR3 protein is CACLRGLSYEQYF. In nucleotides, the CDR3 is TGTGCCTGTCTACGGGGGCTCTCCTACGAGCAGTACTTC.

The V gene is TRBV4-1, the J gene TRBJ1-1; D might be TRBD1 (5 bases). This CDR3 contains 12 residues. Trimming pared 3 bases from V and 7 bases from J, leaving 9 bases between. From germline, CDR1 is MGHRA and CDR2 YSYEKL. In DNA, the CDR3 is TGCGCCAGCAGCCACCAGGGAGTTGAAGCTTTCTTT. Amino acids: CASSHQGVEAFF.

The J gene is TRBJ1-2, the V gene TRBV29-1; no clear D gene. CDR3 length: 9 amino acids. The V end lost 4 bases, the J end lost 6 bases, and 3 bases lay between the germline ends. The V gene's germline CDR1 is SQVTM and CDR2 ANQGSEA. CDR3 coding DNA: TGCAGCGTTGGGAATGGCTACACCTTC. It translates to CSVGNGYTF.

In the case of this clonotype: This may come from a read error, since a much larger clone is one base off. Since the CDR3 does not end with the conserved phenylalanine or tryptophan, this likely comes from a read error. This chain connects TRBV7-2 to TRBJ1-2; D is possibly TRBD1 (5 bases). Germline assignment: CDR1 SGHTA and CDR2 FQGNSA. The CDR3 is 16 residues long. Trimming shortened V by 7 bases and J by 3 bases, and 21 bases separated the two germline ends. The CDR3 sequence: CASTIPPRDPYYGYTL. CDR3 bases: TGTGCCAGCACCATCCCTCCCCGGGACCCCTACTATGGCTACACCCTC.

This clonotype was observed many times. The chain couples TRBV20-1 to TRBJ2-7; D not certain. V dropped 3 bases and J dropped 1 base, with 7 bases sitting between them. The V gene's germline CDR1 is DFQATT and CDR2 SNEGSKA (reference sequence). CDR3 length: 12 residues. The CDR3 here is CSARSESYEQYF. The CDR3 DNA reads TGCAGTGCTAGGAGCGAATCCTACGAGCAGTACTTC.

This clonotype has at least ten counts. V gene TRBV3-1 combines with J gene TRBJ1-1; 7 positions agree with TRBD1. Trimming at V came to 2 bases and at J to 4 bases, leaving 4 bases not matched to a gene. Germline lookup yields CDR1 LGHDT and CDR2 YNNKEL (reference sequence). This CDR3 region has 14 residues. CDR3 amino acids: CASSQFTGATEAFF. In DNA form, the CDR3 reads TGTGCCAGCAGCCAATTCACAGGGGCCACTGAAGCTTTCTTT.

This clonotype was detected ten times or more. CDR3 sequence reads: CASSLDFNEQFF. The DNA of the CDR3 is TGTGCCAGCAGCTTAGACTTTAATGAGCAGTTCTTC. The rearrangement joins TRBV7-8 to TRBJ2-1; D ambiguous. The V gene lost 1 base and the J gene lost 7 bases, with 5 bases spanning the gap. CDR1 is SGHVS, CDR2 FQNEAQ, per germline. The CDR3 is 12 residues long.

This clonotype was recorded at least ten times. The chain links TRBV29-1 to TRBJ2-3, with 12 bases identical to TRBD2. Germline CDR1 is SQVTM and CDR2 is ANQGSEA. The CDR3 sequence is 13 residues long. With 4 bases clipped from V and 7 bases from J, the junction kept 3 bases outside the gene matches. The CDR3 sequence: CSVGLAGDNTQYF. CDR3 sequence (DNA): TGCAGCGTTGGACTAGCGGGAGACAATACGCAGTATTTT.

The chain is built from TRBV7-9 and TRBJ1-1; the match to TRBD1 covers 7 bases. V shed 0 bases, J shed 4 bases, and the junction held 5 bases outside the gene matches. The CDR3 extends over 15 amino acids. Germline CDR1 is SEHNR and CDR2 is FQNEAQ (reference sequence). In DNA form, the CDR3 reads TGTGCCAGCAGCTTAGCCCCAGACAGGGCCACTGAAGCTTTCTTT. It codes for CASSLAPDRATEAFF.

Ten or more counts support this clonotype. V is TRBV6-1 and J is TRBJ1-1; D is unclear. Germline lookup yields CDR1 MNHNS and CDR2 SASEGT. Trimming removed 2 bases at V and 8 bases at J, with 9 bases between. The CDR3 runs 12 residues. CDR3 protein: CASSETQLEAFF. DNA for the CDR3: TGTGCCAGCAGTGAAACCCAGTTGGAAGCTTTCTTT.

The chain joins TRBV7-9 to TRBJ2-5, with D possibly TRBD2 on 6 matching bases. This CDR3 is 15 amino acids long. The germline V gene has CDR1 SEHNR and CDR2 FQNEAQ (reference sequence). Trimming pared 3 bases from V and 4 bases from J, leaving 15 bases between. CDR3 protein: CASSFGGLAGETQYF. In DNA, the CDR3 is TGTGCCAGCAGCTTCGGGGGTCTAGCCGGAGAGACCCAGTACTTC.

The chain couples TRBV6-5 to TRBJ2-7; TRBD1 aligns across 9 bases. Germline V CDR1 and CDR2: MNHEY, SVGAGI. The CDR3 covers 16 residues. After removal of 5 bases from V and 5 bases from J, the junction contained 13 bases not matched to a gene. Here the CDR3 reads CASSQYLDRGLNEQYF. Here the CDR3 DNA reads TGTGCCAGCAGTCAATACCTGGACAGGGGCCTCAACGAGCAGTACTTC.

This clonotype showed up just a few times. The rearrangement links TRBV6-1 to TRBJ2-1; 8 nucleotides line up with TRBD1. Germline CDR1 reads MNHNS; CDR2 reads SASEGT. V dropped 5 bases and J dropped 9; count of bases not matched to a gene: 9. This CDR3 region has 14 residues. The CDR3 region has the DNA TGTGCCAGCAGTTCGGCAGGGGGCTCGGGTGAGCAGTTCTTC. It is translated as CASSSAGGSGEQFF.

This clonotype was recorded many times. V is TRBV20-1 and J is TRBJ1-5; no clear D gene. The CDR3 has 14 residues. With 1 base removed from V and 4 bases from J, the gap between germline ends came to 11 bases. CDR1 is DFQATT and CDR2 is SNEGSKA in the germline V gene (reference sequence). The CDR3, as DNA: TGCAGTGCTAGAGGGATCAGGTTGAATCAGCCCCAGCATTTT. This translates into CSARGIRLNQPQHF.

J is TRBJ2-7 and V is TRBV12-3 or TRBV12-4; D is unresolved. CDR3 length: 12 residues. Between the trimmed V and J ends, which lost 5 bases and 0 bases, there was a span of 5 bases. In DNA form, the CDR3 reads TGTGCCAGCAGTACCCTCTCCTACGAGCAGTACTTC. Its protein product is CASSTLSYEQYF.

This clonotype was observed once. The chain employs TRBV15 and TRBJ1-3, with D unresolved. The germline V and J ends were trimmed by 3 bases and 0 bases, with 6 bases remaining between them. CDR3 size: 14 residues. Germline CDR1 LNHNV, CDR2 YYDKDF (reference sequence). The CDR3 nucleotides are TGTGCCACCAGCAGTGGCCTCTCTGGAAACACCATATATTTT. As protein: CATSSGLSGNTIYF.

This clonotype was observed a few times. At one of its ends the junction is not consistent with the germline gene, which may arise from a read error. The J gene is TRBJ2-5, the V gene TRBV12-3 or TRBV12-4; TRBD1 aligns across 8 bases. This CDR3 has 15 residues. The CDR3 region is CASSPDRGRQEAQYF. The CDR3 nucleotides read TGTGCCAGCAGCCCCGACAGGGGAAGGCAAGAGGCCCAGTACTTC.

J is TRBJ2-1 and V is TRBV29-1; 10 nucleotides align to TRBD2. The germline V gene has CDR1 SQVTM and CDR2 ANQGSEA. The J segment lost 6 bases and the V segment lost 7 bases, leaving 12 bases of the junction unmatched. The CDR3 runs 15 residues. CDR3 residues: CSAEGSGGPVNEQFF. Written as DNA, the CDR3 is TGCAGCGCCGAGGGTAGCGGGGGGCCAGTCAATGAGCAGTTCTTC.

This chain uses TRBV7-9 with TRBJ1-1, with D possibly being TRBD1 (5 bases). Germline V gives CDR1 SEHNR, CDR2 FQNEAQ (reference sequence). V lost 1 base and J 4 bases, leaving 13 bases between the germline ends. The CDR3 length is 15 residues. As DNA, the CDR3 is TGTGCCAGCAGCTTAGGGATGGGGGGTCTCACTGAAGCTTTCTTT. Translated, it gives CASSLGMGGLTEAFF.

This clonotype showed up just a few times. The chain combines TRBV5-1 with TRBJ1-4; D uncertain. The CDR3 extends over 15 amino acids. The germline V and J ends were trimmed by 3 bases and 3 bases, with 12 bases remaining between them. From germline, CDR1 is SGHRS and CDR2 YFSETQ. CDR3: CASSWDQRANEKLFF. The CDR3 DNA follows: TGCGCCAGCAGCTGGGATCAGCGGGCTAATGAAAAACTGTTTTTT.